Sequencing of this T cell receptor (beta chain) was carried out in a study of Ad26.COV2.S vaccination and SARS-CoV-2 variants. Study-wide background: Doses of Ad26.COV2.S were injected into muscle once or twice, 56 days apart.

The CDR3 runs 15 residues. Germline V gene lookup returns CDR1 MNHEY and CDR2 SMNVEV (reference sequence). Trimming took 6 bases from V and 1 from J, leaving 15 bases between them. Findings of the study overall: Vaccine recipients had higher spike-specific TCR breadth than placebo recipients.

The repertoire was sequenced with immunoSEQ multiplex PCR; TCRdb's copy has only in-frame clones and lacks some. The profile shows about 320,000 clones, 70% to 90% of them singletons. Comments on this clone: Antigen specificity is unknown.

Indicated treatment: approximately 18 received Ad26.COV2.S at low or high dose, single or two shots; five or six received placebo; per-sample allocation not given. At day 63 after the first vaccine or placebo injection, samples were drawn. The vaccine delivered Wuhan-strain SARS-CoV-2 spike through an Ad26 vector. Source: peripheral blood, taken in a trial of Ad26.COV2.S vaccine versus placebo. The sequence derives from a person between 18 and 65 years old who received the Ad26.COV2.S COVID-19 vaccine or a placebo. The V call is TRBV27, the J call TRBJ1-1; no clear D. CDR3 protein: CASRFIGRGNTEAFF. In DNA, the CDR3 is TGTGCCAGCAGGTTTATTGGACGGGGGAACACTGAAGCTTTCTTT.